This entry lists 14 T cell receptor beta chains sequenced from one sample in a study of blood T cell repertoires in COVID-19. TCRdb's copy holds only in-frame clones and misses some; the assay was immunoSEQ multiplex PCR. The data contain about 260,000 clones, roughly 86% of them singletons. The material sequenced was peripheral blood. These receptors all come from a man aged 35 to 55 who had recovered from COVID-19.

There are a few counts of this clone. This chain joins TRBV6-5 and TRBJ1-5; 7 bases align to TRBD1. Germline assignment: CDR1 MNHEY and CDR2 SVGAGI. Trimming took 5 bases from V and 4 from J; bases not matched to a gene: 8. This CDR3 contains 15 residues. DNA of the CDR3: TGTGCCAGCAGTCGACAGGGACTTGGAAATCAGCCCCAGCATTTT. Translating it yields CASSRQGLGNQPQHF.

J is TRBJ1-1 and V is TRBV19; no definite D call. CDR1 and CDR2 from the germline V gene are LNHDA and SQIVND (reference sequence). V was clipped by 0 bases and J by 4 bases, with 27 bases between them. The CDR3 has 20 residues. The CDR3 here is CASSIDGPGRSSSQGTEAFF. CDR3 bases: TGTGCCAGTAGTATAGACGGCCCTGGGAGATCCTCGTCGCAAGGCACTGAAGCTTTCTTT.

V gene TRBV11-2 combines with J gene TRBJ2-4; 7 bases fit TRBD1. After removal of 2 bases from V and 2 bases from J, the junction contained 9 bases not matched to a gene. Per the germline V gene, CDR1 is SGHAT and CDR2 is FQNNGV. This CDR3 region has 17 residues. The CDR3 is CASSLTTGARTKNIQYF. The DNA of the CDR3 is TGTGCCAGCAGCTTAACAACAGGGGCTAGGACCAAAAACATTCAGTACTTC.

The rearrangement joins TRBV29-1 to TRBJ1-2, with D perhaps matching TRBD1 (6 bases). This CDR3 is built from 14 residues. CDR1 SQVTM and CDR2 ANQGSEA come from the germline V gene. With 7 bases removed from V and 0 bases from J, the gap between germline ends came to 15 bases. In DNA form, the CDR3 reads TGCAGCGCTGGCCGGGGGGCGACTAACTATGGCTACACCTTC. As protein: CSAGRGATNYGYTF.

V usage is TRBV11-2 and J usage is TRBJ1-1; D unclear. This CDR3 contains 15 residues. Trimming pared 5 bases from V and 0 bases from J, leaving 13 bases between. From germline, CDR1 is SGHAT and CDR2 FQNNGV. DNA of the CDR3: TGTGCCAGCAGCGCTCCGAGGGAAATGAACACTGAAGCTTTCTTT. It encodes CASSAPREMNTEAFF. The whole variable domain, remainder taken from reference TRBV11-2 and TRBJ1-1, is EAGVAQSPRYKIIEKRQSVAFWCNPISGHATLYWYQQILGQGPKLLIQFQNNGVVDDSQLPKDRFSAERLKGVDSTLKIQPAKLEDSAVYLCASSAPREMNTEAFFGQGTRLTVV.

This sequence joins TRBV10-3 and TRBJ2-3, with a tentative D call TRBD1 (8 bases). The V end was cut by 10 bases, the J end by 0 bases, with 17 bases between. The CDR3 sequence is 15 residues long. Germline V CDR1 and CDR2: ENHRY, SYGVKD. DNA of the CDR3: TGTGCCAACAGGGGGGGGTTGTCTAGCACAGATACGCAGTATTTT. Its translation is CANRGGLSSTDTQYF.

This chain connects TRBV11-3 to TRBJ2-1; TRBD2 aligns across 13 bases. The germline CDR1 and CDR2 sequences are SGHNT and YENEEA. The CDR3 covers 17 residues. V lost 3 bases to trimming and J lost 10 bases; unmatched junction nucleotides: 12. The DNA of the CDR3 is TGTGCCAGCAGCTTGGGTCTTGGACTAGCGGGAGTCGGGGAGCAGTTCTTC. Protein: CASSLGLGLAGVGEQFF.

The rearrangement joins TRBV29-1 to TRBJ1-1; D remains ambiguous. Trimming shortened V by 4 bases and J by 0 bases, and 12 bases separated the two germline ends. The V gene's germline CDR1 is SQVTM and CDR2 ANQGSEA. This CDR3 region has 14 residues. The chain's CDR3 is CSVAWIGVNTEAFF. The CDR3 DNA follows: TGCAGCGTTGCGTGGATCGGGGTGAACACTGAAGCTTTCTTT.

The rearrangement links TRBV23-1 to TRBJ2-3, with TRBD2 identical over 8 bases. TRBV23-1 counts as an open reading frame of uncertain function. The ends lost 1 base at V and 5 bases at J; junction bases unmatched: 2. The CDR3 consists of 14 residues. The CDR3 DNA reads TGCGCCAGCAGTCAATTTAGCGGGGAAGATACGCAGTATTTT. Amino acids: CASSQFSGEDTQYF.

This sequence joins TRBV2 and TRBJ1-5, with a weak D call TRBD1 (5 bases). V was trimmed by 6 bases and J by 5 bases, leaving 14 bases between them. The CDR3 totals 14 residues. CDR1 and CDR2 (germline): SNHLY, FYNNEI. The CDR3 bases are TGTGCCAGCAGAGAGGCCAGGGTCGATCAGCCCCAGCATTTT. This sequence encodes CASREARVDQPQHF.

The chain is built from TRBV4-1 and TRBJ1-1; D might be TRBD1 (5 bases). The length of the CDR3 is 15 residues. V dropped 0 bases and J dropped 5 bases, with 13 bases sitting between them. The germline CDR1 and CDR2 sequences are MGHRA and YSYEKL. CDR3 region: CASSQDNRGATEAFF. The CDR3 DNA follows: TGCGCCAGCAGCCAAGATAATAGGGGTGCAACTGAAGCTTTCTTT.

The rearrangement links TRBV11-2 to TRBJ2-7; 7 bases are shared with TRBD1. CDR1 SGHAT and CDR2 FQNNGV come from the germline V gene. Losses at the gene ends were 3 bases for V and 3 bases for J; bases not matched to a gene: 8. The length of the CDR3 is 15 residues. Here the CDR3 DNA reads TGTGCCAGCAGCTTGAGAAGGGGGCACGTCTACGAGCAGTACTTC. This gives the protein CASSLRRGHVYEQYF.

CDR3 loop: CASSIFRTGGNTEAFF. In DNA, the CDR3 is TGTGCCAGTAGTATATTCCGGACAGGGGGAAACACTGAAGCTTTCTTT. This chain joins TRBV19 and TRBJ1-1; 10 positions agree with TRBD1. The CDR3 runs to 16 residues. J was trimmed by 2 bases and V by 2 bases; bases with no gene match: 5. CDR1 and CDR2 (germline): LNHDA, SQIVND (reference sequence).

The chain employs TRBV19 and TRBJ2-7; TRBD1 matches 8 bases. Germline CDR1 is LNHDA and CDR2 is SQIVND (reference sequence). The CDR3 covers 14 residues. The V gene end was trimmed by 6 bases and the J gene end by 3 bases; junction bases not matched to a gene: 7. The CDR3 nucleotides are TGTGCCAGTAGCAAGGACAGGGCGGACTACGAGCAGTACTTC. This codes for CASSKDRADYEQYF.